The 24 T cell receptor beta chains listed next were all sequenced from one sample in a study of cytotoxic CD8 clonotypes in ibrutinib-treated CLL. TCRdb's table, derived via immunoSEQ multiplex PCR, lists solely in-frame clones and lacks some. Counted here are approximately 74,000 clones, approximately 80% occurring once; the ten biggest clones make up around 7.6%. Sequenced here: PBMCs, sampled at disease progression, from a patient treated with ibrutinib. The receptors come from a human donor with chronic lymphocytic leukemia.

This clone has more than one count but fewer than ten. This chain uses TRBV30 with TRBJ2-7, with D possibly matching TRBD2 (6 bases). Germline V gives CDR1 GTSNPN, CDR2 SVGIG (reference sequence). V lost 5 bases, J lost 1 base, and 15 bases lay in between. CDR3 length equals 14 residues. For the CDR3, the DNA is TGTGCCTGGGACGCCAGCGGAGGGTCCTACGAGCAGTACTTC. Translated: CAWDASGGSYEQYF.

The chain employs TRBV7-8 and TRBJ2-7, with D possibly being TRBD1 (7 bases). Trimming left V 1 base short and J 7 bases short, with 14 bases between. The CDR3 is 14 amino acids. Germline assignment: CDR1 SGHVS and CDR2 FQNEAQ. CDR3 sequence (DNA): TGTGCCAGCAGCTTAGGTGACAGGGCGGGGGAGCAGTACTTC. It translates to CASSLGDRAGEQYF. The whole variable domain, remainder taken from reference TRBV7-8 and TRBJ2-7, is GAGVSQSPRYKVAKRGQDVALRCDPISGHVSLFWYQQALGQGPEFLTYFQNEAQLDKSGLPSDRFFAERPEGSVSTLKIQRTQQEDSAVYLCASSLGDRAGEQYFGPGTRLTVT.

The chain couples TRBV19 to TRBJ2-2, with D perhaps matching TRBD1 (6 bases). The length of the CDR3 is 14 residues. Germline CDR1 is LNHDA and CDR2 is SQIVND (reference sequence). Between the trimmed V and J ends, which lost 9 bases and 7 bases, there was a span of 18 bases. The DNA of the CDR3 is TGTGCCAGCAAGAGAGGGGGAACGGTCGGGGAGCTGTTTTTT. This encodes CASKRGGTVGELFF.

The chain has TRBV19 and TRBJ1-6; 10 bases match TRBD1. The CDR3 totals 15 residues. The V and J ends lost 6 bases and 9 bases, in that order; junction bases with no gene match: 8. The V gene's germline CDR1 is LNHDA and CDR2 SQIVND (reference sequence). For the CDR3, the DNA is TGTGCCAGTAGCTATGGGGGACAGGGGATTTCACCCCTCCACTTT. Translating it yields CASSYGGQGISPLHF.

The chain carries TRBV28 and TRBJ2-7; D remains ambiguous. Trimming removed 8 bases at V and 4 bases at J, with 12 bases between. CDR3 length: 12 residues. CDR1 is MDHEN, CDR2 SYDVKM, per germline. The CDR3 reads CASGSFSYEQYF. CDR3 sequence (DNA): TGTGCCAGCGGAAGTTTCTCATACGAGCAGTACTTC.

The chain couples TRBV4-1 to TRBJ2-7, with 8 bases matching TRBD1. The CDR3 runs 13 residues. Germline assignment: CDR1 MGHRA and CDR2 YSYEKL. V lost 4 bases and J lost 2; bases outside the gene matches: 1. The CDR3 DNA sequence: TGCGCCAGCAGCCGACAGGGGACCTACGAGCAGTACTTC. Its translation: CASSRQGTYEQYF.

The V and J genes are TRBV7-9 and TRBJ2-2, with 7 bases fitting TRBD2. V was pared by 4 bases and J by 3 bases, with 5 bases of the junction left unmatched. CDR3 size: 15 residues. Germline CDR1 SEHNR, CDR2 FQNEAQ (reference sequence). The CDR3 sequence: CASSSPAGDTGELFF. The DNA for the CDR3 is TGTGCCAGCAGCTCCCCGGCGGGAGACACCGGGGAGCTGTTTTTT.

V and J are TRBV20-1 and TRBJ2-7; D possibly corresponds to TRBD1 (5 bases). The germline V and J ends were trimmed by 4 bases and 7 bases, with 11 bases remaining between them. The CDR3 sequence is 11 residues long. CDR1 is DFQATT and CDR2 is SNEGSKA in the germline V gene (reference sequence). The CDR3 DNA follows: TGCAGTGCTACCCCAGGGTTAGAGCAGTACTTC. This encodes CSATPGLEQYF.

The rearrangement uses TRBV19 and TRBJ1-2; the D is unclear. V gave up 4 bases and J gave up 4 bases, with 19 bases separating them. The CDR3 covers 16 residues. Germline values: CDR1 LNHDA, CDR2 SQIVND (reference sequence). Written as DNA, the CDR3 is TGTGCCAGTAGTAAGACTCAGGTGGAGGGTTCCTATGGCTACACCTTC. It translates to CASSKTQVEGSYGYTF.

This chain joins TRBV7-9 and TRBJ1-3, with 7 bases fitting TRBD1. The CDR3 loop spans 15 amino acids. Losses at the gene ends were 4 bases for V and 2 bases for J; bases not matched to a gene: 5. Germline CDR1 is SEHNR and CDR2 is FQNEAQ (reference sequence). The CDR3 sequence: CASSSTGLPGNTIYF. The CDR3, as DNA: TGTGCCAGCAGCTCGACAGGGTTGCCTGGAAACACCATATATTTT.

This chain joins TRBV4-1 and TRBJ2-7; D unclear. V shed 1 base and J shed 3 bases, with 13 bases lying between them. The germline V gene has CDR1 MGHRA and CDR2 YSYEKL. This CDR3 is 15 amino acids long. The CDR3 loop reads CASSQVRALYYEQYF. In DNA form, the CDR3 reads TGCGCCAGCAGCCAAGTACGGGCGTTATACTACGAGCAGTACTTC.

This clone was seen a single time. The chain carries TRBV29-1 and TRBJ2-2; D unclear. This CDR3 region has 12 residues. Germline V gene lookup returns CDR1 SQVTM and CDR2 ANQGSEA. The germline V and J ends were trimmed by 3 bases and 6 bases, with 8 bases remaining between them. The CDR3 loop is CSVDLGSGELFF. CDR3 nucleotides: TGCAGCGTTGATCTAGGGTCCGGGGAGCTGTTTTTT.

In this sample, this clone turned up once. The chain links TRBV19 to TRBJ2-1; 7 positions match TRBD2. This CDR3 is built from 15 residues. Looked up from germline, CDR1 is LNHDA and CDR2 is SQIVND (reference sequence). V lost 7 bases, J lost 3 bases, and 9 bases stayed unmatched. The CDR3 loop is CASTRSSGGYNEQFF. The CDR3 nucleotides read TGTGCCAGTACCCGATCTAGCGGCGGCTACAATGAGCAGTTCTTC.

The DNA for the CDR3 is TGTGCCTGGTCCGACAGGTTCACTGAAGCTTTCTTT. Amino acids: CAWSDRFTEAFF. The V call is TRBV30, the J call TRBJ1-1, with D possibly being TRBD1 (6 bases). Germline V gene data show CDR1 as GTSNPN and CDR2 as SVGIG (reference sequence). The CDR3 extends over 12 amino acids. The V end was cut by 5 bases, the J end by 4 bases, with 11 bases between.

In regard to this clone: The sample carries other DNA sequences with the same CDR3. The rearrangement joins TRBV6-1 to TRBJ2-7; 9 bases are shared with TRBD1. CDR1 is MNHNS and CDR2 is SASEGT in the germline V gene. The V and J ends lost 7 bases and 4 bases, in that order; junction bases with no gene match: 14. CDR3 length: 16 amino acids. The CDR3 region has the DNA TGTGCCAGCAATGATAGAATGGGACAGGGTGGTTACGAGCAGTACTTC. Protein product: CASNDRMGQGGYEQYF.

The chain employs TRBV2 and TRBJ1-5; tentatively, D is TRBD1 (6 bases). CDR1 is SNHLY and CDR2 is FYNNEI in the germline V gene. The CDR3 covers 19 residues. The V end was cut by 4 bases, the J end by 0 bases, with 22 bases between. The CDR3 bases are TGTGCCAGCAGTGTCCCCAGGGGAGATCGACATCATAGCAATCAGCCCCAGCATTTT. Encoded protein: CASSVPRGDRHHSNQPQHF.

In the case of this clone: No DNA is shown, since the ends of the CDR3 on it are uncertain; the CDR3 is the one TCRdb lists. The chain joins TRBV6-1 to TRBJ2-7; TRBD1 is the table's D call and was not checked against the DNA. A total of 12 residues make up the CDR3, ends included. In germline, CDR1 is MNHNS, CDR2 SASEGT. The CDR3 reads CASSEVVGTGSF.

The V and J genes are TRBV2 and TRBJ2-4; 8 nucleotides line up with TRBD1. The germline gives CDR1 SNHLY, CDR2 FYNNEI. CDR3 size: 16 residues. V trimming: 5 bases; J trimming: 4 bases; junction bases outside the gene matches: 10. CDR3 sequence reads: CASSPRTGRGKNIQYF. The CDR3 DNA is TGTGCCAGCAGTCCAAGGACAGGGAGAGGTAAAAACATTCAGTACTTC.

The rearrangement links TRBV25-1 to TRBJ1-2; the D is unclear. This CDR3 comprises 16 residues. Germline V gene lookup returns CDR1 MGHDK and CDR2 SYGVNS. Trimming stripped 6 bases from V and 4 bases from J, with 21 bases between. CDR3 region: CASSDRGLAGTYGYTF. The CDR3 DNA is TGTGCCAGCAGCGATCGAGGTCTCGCGGGAACCTATGGCTACACCTTC.

The genes are TRBV11-2 and TRBJ2-7; D might be TRBD1 (6 bases). Trimming pared 1 base from V and 4 bases from J, leaving 17 bases between. Per germline, CDR1 SGHAT and CDR2 FQNNGV. The CDR3 totals 16 residues. The CDR3 is CASSLVAPPGAYEQYF. CDR3 in DNA: TGTGCCAGCAGCTTAGTCGCCCCACCAGGGGCGTACGAGCAGTACTTC.

The gene calls are TRBV4-1 and TRBJ1-5; the match to TRBD1 covers 7 bases. CDR1 is MGHRA and CDR2 is YSYEKL in the germline V gene. The CDR3 contains 14 residues. J was trimmed by 9 bases and V by 1 base; bases with no gene match: 6. The CDR3 DNA sequence: TGCGCCAGCAGCCAAGGACAGGGTAAACGGCCCCAGCATTTT. Translation: CASSQGQGKRPQHF.

J is TRBJ2-3 and V is TRBV20-1; no clear D. Germline V gene lookup returns CDR1 DFQATT and CDR2 SNEGSKA (reference sequence). V was trimmed by 4 bases and J by 3 bases, leaving 2 bases between them. The CDR3 spans 10 residues. In DNA, the CDR3 is TGCAGTGCTAAGACAGATACGCAGTATTTT. Translating it yields CSAKTDTQYF.

The chain employs TRBV11-2 and TRBJ1-1; D call uncertain. The CDR3 has 17 amino acids. Looked up from germline, CDR1 is SGHAT and CDR2 is FQNNGV. Trimming shortened V by 5 bases and J by 5 bases, and 24 bases separated the two germline ends. DNA for the CDR3: TGTGCCAGCAGCCTAGTAGGGTCCGCACGGCGGAGGACTGAAGCTTTCTTT. Translation: CASSLVGSARRRTEAFF. Full variable domain (rest looked up from reference TRBV11-2 and TRBJ1-1): EAGVAQSPRYKIIEKRQSVAFWCNPISGHATLYWYQQILGQGPKLLIQFQNNGVVDDSQLPKDRFSAERLKGVDSTLKIQPAKLEDSAVYLCASSLVGSARRRTEAFFGQGTRLTVV.

This chain uses TRBV19 with TRBJ2-7; 8 bases agree with TRBD1. V dropped 6 bases and J dropped 0; count of bases not matched to a gene: 13. This CDR3 contains 17 residues. Germline assignment: CDR1 LNHDA and CDR2 SQIVND (reference sequence). CDR3 amino acids: CASSSGTGFASSYEQYF. The CDR3 bases are TGTGCCAGTAGCTCCGGGACAGGCTTTGCTAGCTCCTACGAGCAGTACTTC.